The next 11 T cell receptor beta chains were all read from a single sample in a study of blood T cell repertoires in COVID-19. Data came from immunoSEQ multiplex PCR; TCRdb stores just in-frame clones and leaves some out. The table records some 68,000 clones, approximately 89% of them present only once. The specimen sequenced was peripheral blood. These receptors came from a man over 45 with active COVID-19.

This chain connects TRBV18 to TRBJ2-2; D remains ambiguous. Trimming removed 6 bases from V and 5 bases from J, with 4 bases in between. This CDR3 spans 11 amino acids. Per the germline V gene, CDR1 is KGHSH and CDR2 is LQKENI. As DNA, the CDR3 is TGTGCCAGCTCCGAGACCGGGGAGCTGTTTTTT. Translating gives CASSETGELFF.

The J gene is TRBJ2-3, the V gene TRBV6-5; 7 bases are a match to TRBD1. The CDR3 contains 14 residues. The V segment lost 10 bases and the J segment 2 bases; nucleotides outside the gene matches: 9. Germline CDR1 is MNHEY and CDR2 is SVGAGI. The CDR3 DNA sequence: TGTGCCACCAGACAGGGCCTTTCCACAGATACGCAGTATTTT. Translation: CATRQGLSTDTQYF.

The genes are TRBV7-9 and TRBJ2-4; tentatively, D is TRBD2 (5 bases). This CDR3 region has 15 residues. Germline V CDR1 and CDR2: SEHNR, FQNEAQ (reference sequence). V gave up 1 base and J gave up 2 bases, with 9 bases separating them. CDR3 nucleotides: TGTGCCAGCAGCTTAGTATCGGGGACCAAAAACATTCAGTACTTC. The encoded protein is CASSLVSGTKNIQYF.

Only a few counts were recorded for this clone. The genes are TRBV5-1 and TRBJ1-1; no clear D. The CDR3 runs 15 residues. V shed 0 bases and J shed 1 base, with 10 bases lying between them. Germline CDR1 SGHRS, CDR2 YFSETQ. CDR3 region: CASSLGGRKNTEAFF. Written as DNA, the CDR3 is TGCGCCAGCAGCTTGGGCGGTCGTAAGAACACTGAAGCTTTCTTT.

The rearrangement links TRBV6-5 to TRBJ2-1; TRBD2 might be the D (6 bases). Germline V gene sequence: CDR1 MNHEY, CDR2 SVGAGI. The CDR3 has 14 amino acids. V shed 5 bases and J shed 2 bases, with 10 bases lying between them. The CDR3 DNA sequence: TGTGCCAGCAGTCCTGGACTAACCTACAATGAGCAGTTCTTC. Amino acids: CASSPGLTYNEQFF.

This chain connects TRBV5-1 to TRBJ2-1; the D gene is possibly TRBD2 (6 bases). The V and J ends lost 7 bases and 7 bases respectively, with 18 bases between them. Per the germline V gene, CDR1 is SGHRS and CDR2 is YFSETQ. This CDR3 spans 14 amino acids. The CDR3 nucleotides read TGCGCCAGCGGCCCCGGCGGGGCGGATAATGAGCAGTTCTTC. Translating it yields CASGPGGADNEQFF.

The chain employs TRBV5-1 and TRBJ2-5; D may be TRBD1 (6 bases). The V end was cut by 0 bases, the J end by 2 bases, with 11 bases between. The CDR3 totals 15 residues. CDR1 is SGHRS and CDR2 is YFSETQ in the germline V gene. CDR3: CASSLVGGEQETQYF. The CDR3 region has the DNA TGCGCCAGCAGCTTGGTAGGGGGAGAGCAAGAGACCCAGTACTTC.

This chain uses TRBV6-5 with TRBJ1-3; 8 bases match TRBD1. The CDR3 length is 15 residues. Per the germline V gene, CDR1 is MNHEY and CDR2 is SVGAGI. This chain's CDR3 is CADWTGPVRGNTIYF. DNA of the CDR3: TGTGCAGACTGGACAGGGCCGGTGAGGGGAAACACCATATATTTT.

This sequence joins TRBV5-1 and TRBJ1-1; TRBD1 might be the D (5 bases). The germline V gene encodes CDR1 SGHRS and CDR2 YFSETQ. Trimming removed 4 bases from V and 6 bases from J, with 25 bases in between. The CDR3 extends over 17 amino acids. The CDR3 nucleotides read TGCGCCAGCAGCCAGAACCCGTTTTCCGGGGGGGTTGCTGAAGCTTTCTTT. Translation: CASSQNPFSGGVAEAFF.

This rearrangement joins TRBV2 to TRBJ1-4; the match to TRBD1 covers 10 bases. V gave up 4 bases and J gave up 3 bases; unmatched junction bases: 2. Germline V gene lookup returns CDR1 SNHLY and CDR2 FYNNEI. The CDR3 contains 15 residues. The DNA of the CDR3 is TGTGCCAGCAGTGGGGACAGGGGCCCTAATGAAAAACTGTTTTTT. Protein product: CASSGDRGPNEKLFF.

This clone has a handful of counts. The chain carries TRBV6-5 and TRBJ1-1, with 8 bases fitting TRBD1. CDR1 and CDR2 (germline): MNHEY, SVGAGI. Trimming at V came to 0 bases and at J to 5 bases, leaving 8 bases not matched to a gene. The CDR3 is 16 amino acids. In nucleotides, the CDR3 is TGTGCCAGCAGTTACTCTGGGACAGGAGTAGGGACTGAAGCTTTCTTT. This sequence encodes CASSYSGTGVGTEAFF.